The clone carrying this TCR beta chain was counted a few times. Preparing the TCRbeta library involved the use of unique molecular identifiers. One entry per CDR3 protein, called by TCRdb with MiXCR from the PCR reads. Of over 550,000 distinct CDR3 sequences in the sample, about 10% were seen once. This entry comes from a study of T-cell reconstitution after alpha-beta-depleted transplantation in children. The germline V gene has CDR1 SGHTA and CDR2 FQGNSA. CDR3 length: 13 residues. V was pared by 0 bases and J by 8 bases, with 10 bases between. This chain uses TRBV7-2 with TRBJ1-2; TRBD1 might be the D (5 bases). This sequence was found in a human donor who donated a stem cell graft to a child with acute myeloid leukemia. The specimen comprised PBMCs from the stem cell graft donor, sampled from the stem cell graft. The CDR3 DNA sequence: TGTGCCAGCAGCTTAGCCTTTGGGGACGGCTACACCTTC. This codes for CASSLAFGDGYTF.